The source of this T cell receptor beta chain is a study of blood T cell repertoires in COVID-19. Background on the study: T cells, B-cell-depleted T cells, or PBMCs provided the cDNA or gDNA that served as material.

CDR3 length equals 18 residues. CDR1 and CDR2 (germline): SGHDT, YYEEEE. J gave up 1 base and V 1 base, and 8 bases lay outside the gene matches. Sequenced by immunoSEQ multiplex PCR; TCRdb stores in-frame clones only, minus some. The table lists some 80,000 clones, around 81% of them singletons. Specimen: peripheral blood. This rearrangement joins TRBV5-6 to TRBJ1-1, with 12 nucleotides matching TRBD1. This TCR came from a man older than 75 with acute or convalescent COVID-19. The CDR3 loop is CASSLLSGQGASNTEAFF. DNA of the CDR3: TGTGCCAGCAGCTTGTTGTCGGGACAGGGGGCATCGAACACTGAAGCTTTCTTT.